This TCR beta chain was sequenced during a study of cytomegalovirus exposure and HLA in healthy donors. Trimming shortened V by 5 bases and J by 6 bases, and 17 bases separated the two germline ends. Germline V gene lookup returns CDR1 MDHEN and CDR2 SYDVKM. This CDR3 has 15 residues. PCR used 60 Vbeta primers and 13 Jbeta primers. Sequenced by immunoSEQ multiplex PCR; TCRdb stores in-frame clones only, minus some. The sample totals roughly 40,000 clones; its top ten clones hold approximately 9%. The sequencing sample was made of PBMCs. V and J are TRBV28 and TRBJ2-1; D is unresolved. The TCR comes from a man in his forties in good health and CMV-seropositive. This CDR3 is CASSGTSQVGNEQFF. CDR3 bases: TGTGCCAGCAGTGGTACCAGTCAGGTGGGCAATGAGCAGTTCTTC. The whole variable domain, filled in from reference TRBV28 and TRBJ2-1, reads DVKVTQSSRYLVKRTGEKVFLECVQDMDHENMFWYRQDPGLGLRLIYFSYDVKMKEKGDIPEGYSVSREKKERFSLILESASTNQTSMYLCASSGTSQVGNEQFFGPGTRLTVL.